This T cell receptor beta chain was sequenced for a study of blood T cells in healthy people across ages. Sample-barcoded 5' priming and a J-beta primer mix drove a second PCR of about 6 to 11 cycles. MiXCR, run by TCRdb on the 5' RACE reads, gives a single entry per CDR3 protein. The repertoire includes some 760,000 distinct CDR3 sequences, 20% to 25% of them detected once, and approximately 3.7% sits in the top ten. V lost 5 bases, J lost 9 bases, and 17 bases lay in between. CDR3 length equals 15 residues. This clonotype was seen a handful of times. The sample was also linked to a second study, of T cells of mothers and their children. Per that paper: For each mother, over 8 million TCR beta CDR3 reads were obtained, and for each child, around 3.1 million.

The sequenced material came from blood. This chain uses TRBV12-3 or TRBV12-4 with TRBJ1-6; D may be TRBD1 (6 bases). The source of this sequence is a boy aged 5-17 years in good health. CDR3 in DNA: TGTGCCAGCAGTCCCCCCGGGGGGGCCGCTTCACCCCTCCACTTT. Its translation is CASSPPGGAASPLHF.